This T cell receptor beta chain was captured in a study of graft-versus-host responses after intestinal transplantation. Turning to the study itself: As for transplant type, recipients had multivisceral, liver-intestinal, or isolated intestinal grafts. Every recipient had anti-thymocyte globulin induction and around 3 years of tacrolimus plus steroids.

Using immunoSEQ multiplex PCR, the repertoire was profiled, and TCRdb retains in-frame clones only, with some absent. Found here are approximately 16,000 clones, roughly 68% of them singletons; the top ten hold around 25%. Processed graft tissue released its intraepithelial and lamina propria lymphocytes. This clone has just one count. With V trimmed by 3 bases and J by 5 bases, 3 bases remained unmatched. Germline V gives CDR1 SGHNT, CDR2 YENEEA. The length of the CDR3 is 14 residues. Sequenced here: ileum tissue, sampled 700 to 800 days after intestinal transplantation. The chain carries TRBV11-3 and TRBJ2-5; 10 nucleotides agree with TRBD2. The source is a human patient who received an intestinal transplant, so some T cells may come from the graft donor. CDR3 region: CASSFSGGKETQYF. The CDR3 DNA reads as TGTGCCAGCAGCTTTAGCGGGGGGAAGGAGACCCAGTACTTC.